This entry is about one TCR beta chain. In its sample, this clone was seen a few times. Which antigen it targets is not known. No much larger clone exists at a distance of one base, and base qualities are not known. The library was prepared using the immunoSEQ multiplex PCR assay. The multiplex PCR relied on a mix of 60 forward primers for TCR Vbeta segments and 13 reverse primers for TCR Jbeta segments. Amplification of the CDR3 region of rearranged TCR beta genes was performed with a multiplex PCR assay on genomic DNA. Amplified TCR beta libraries were sequenced as 87-base-pair reads on the Illumina HiSeq System. Under the source paper's analysis protocol: A later analysis counted about 80 million unique TCR beta chains across the 666 repertoires, and 9 million to 14 million of these chains were shared by at least two donors. Raw reads were error-corrected and collapsed into unique sequences by a nearest-neighbor algorithm in which closely related sequences were merged to remove PCR and sequencing errors. To assign V, D and J gene segments, CDR3 sequences were aligned to IMGT reference sequences. For a sequence to be retained, a match of at least six nucleotides to both a V gene segment and a J gene segment was required. A rearrangement was called productive if the CDR3 had no stop codons and remained in frame with V and J, and every other rearrangement was called non-productive. CDR3 was defined by IMGT convention, running from the second conserved V-encoded cysteine to the conserved J-encoded phenylalanine. The earlier analysis of 587 of the donors excluded sequences that lacked an unambiguous match to a single V gene segment. An earlier analysis of 587 of the donors classified V segments as functional when productive rearrangements were above 56.7% and as segregating when the standard deviation between donors was above 5%. A statistical classification framework was developed to diagnose cytomegalovirus status using the catalog of TCR beta chain sequences. V and J gene assignment, in a later analysis, came from comparing TCR nucleotide sequences with IMGT/GENE-DB human TR gene sequences. In a later analysis, CDR3 sequences and most-parsimonious VDJ recombination scenarios were assigned using the TCRdist pipeline. A later analysis defined each TCR beta chain by its CDR3 amino acid sequence plus V-gene family, and excluded reads lacking a unique V-gene family. A later analysis removed nearly 600 highly shared, low-generation-probability nucleotide sequences to deal with suspected cross-contamination and a sequencing artifact. A later analysis calculated a clonal expansion index for each public chain from normalized within-repertoire ranks of inferred template counts. A later analysis computed generation probabilities with a VDJ recombination model fitted to out-of-frame rearrangements, and checked the results against IGoR. A later analysis scored TCR-TCR, TCR-HLA and TCR-CMV co-occurrence with hypergeometric tests, applying a repertoire-size bias correction to TCR pairs. To estimate false discovery rates, a later analysis permuted the HLA or CMV assignments 20 times. In a later analysis, co-occurring TCRs were grouped using DBSCAN, with TCRdist sequence similarity added in when clustering inside HLA-allele-positive subsets. For co-occurrence clustering, repertoires with fewer than 30,000 or more than 120,000 public chains were excluded, along with five repertoires with anomalous nucleotide sharing. TCRdb stores this immuneACCESS table with in-frame sequences only. Part of the clones is absent; in the studies checked, under half of the shortfall reflects unresolved V genes, and no reason is known for the rest. V, J and clone size reflect that table, while D and trimming were determined from the DNA. For this sample the table gives some 170,000 clones, of which about 69% were detected only once. Over 2% of the sample lies in the top ten.

This record comes from a study of cytomegalovirus exposure and HLA in healthy donors (dated by TCRdb to the late 2010s). Regarding the complete study: In an earlier analysis of about 560 of the donors, 276 Gb of sequence data and 90 million to 120 million unique TCR beta sequences from about 179 million T cells were reported. An early release that covered approximately 600 HLA-typed donors contained approximately 300 gigabases of sequencing data and tens of millions of unique TCR sequences. Among the roughly 400 genotyped donors, around 79% belonged to the genetic ancestry cluster associated with self-reported Caucasian donors. The study aimed to test whether signatures of past pathogen exposure could be identified by cataloging public T cell receptors. Using immunosequencing, the study profiled T cell repertoires from 666 subjects and related those repertoires to cytomegalovirus serostatus. Besides the first cohort of hundreds of subjects, a separate validation cohort made up of around 120 different subjects was used. High-throughput TCR immunosequencing, statistical association of individual TCRs with disease status, and machine learning were combined to predict cytomegalovirus infection status. A later analysis re-examined previously published TCR beta repertoires from 500 to 700 donors and added high-resolution HLA genotyping to investigate patterns of TCR occurrence. Rather than using new phenotypic data, the later analysis identified candidate immune exposures from TCR beta sequences and from how often those sequences occurred across donors. To decide whether each TCR beta V gene segment behaved as functional or pseudogenic, an earlier analysis of approximately 620 of the donors relied on high-throughput TCR beta sequencing. Donor age, sex, ethnicity and CMV serostatus were compiled alongside the repertoire data. Genome-wide SNP genotypes for about three fifths of the roughly 670 donors were used in a later genetic analysis, which treated that subset as a discovery cohort. Every discovery cohort repertoire had been produced on one sequencing platform. Both class I and class II loci were covered by HLA typing, at four-digit resolution. The number of donors typed differed by locus, with 629-630 for A, B, C, DRB1 and DQB1, approximately 500 for DQA1, over 600 for DPA1, and around 430 for DPB1. Roughly five DR-DQ haplotypes were handled as single units for association and clustering because linkage in the cohort was strong. Among 300 to 500 genotyped donors of the cohort, an average of roughly 230,000 unique TCR beta nucleotide sequences was sequenced per donor, of which about 18% were non-productive. The paper as a whole reports these results and caveats: V-gene and J-gene trimming of TCR beta chains was associated with a missense DCLRE1C variant in a later genetic analysis, and the association was replicated in an independent cohort. The sequencing pipeline was judged likely to have produced a cluster of highly shared sequence variants as a technical artifact. Roughly uniform sequencing depth across donors was assumed in presence/absence analyses, although this assumption may not hold. According to the authors, the approach could potentially be generalized to other disease states and immunological phenotypes. Compared with the approximately 670-donor mean, donors in an Asian-associated ancestry cluster had fewer N-insertions in productive TCRs, according to a later genetic analysis. A further reported finding was that TCR beta sequences accurately predicted the HLA-A and HLA-B alleles for most subjects in the first cohort. Most TCR sequences were observed very rarely across donors, whereas some public TCRs were present in many individuals. In vitro tests confirmed that a few of the cytomegalovirus-associated TCR beta chains recognize cytomegalovirus antigens. The classifier was reported to diagnose cytomegalovirus status with high specificity and sensitivity in both the original cohort and the validation cohort. Because counts were too low, roughly 16 rarely observed V segments, including chromosome 9 orphons, were left out of the earlier analysis of 587 of the donors. According to a later analysis, most CMV-associated TCR beta chains appeared to be HLA-restricted, and the HLA associations seemed to be driven largely by CMV exposure. Some IMGT-functional V segments, including TRBV6-2 and TRBV6-3, could not be distinguished by the 87-base-pair reads and were therefore excluded. Because HLA typing was missing for some donors at each locus, association tests included only the typed subset. Broadly in line with IMGT annotations, most TCR beta V segments showed up in productive rearrangements about 90% or about 30% of the time in an earlier analysis of some 590 of the donors. A later analysis found that TCR association rates varied across HLA loci, with DRB1 alleles showing the most associated TCRs and HLA-C alleles the fewest. The study gave a list of 150 to 200 TCR beta chains associated with cytomegalovirus. Strong co-occurrence of HLA alleles, especially DR and DQ, made assigning TCR associations to individual alleles difficult. This cohort had only TCR beta chains sequenced, and the lack of alpha or paired-chain data limited which features could be detected. Immune exposure information for the cohort was limited to CMV serostatus. Several of the top co-occurrence clusters appeared to be linked to parvovirus B19, influenza, CMV and Epstein-Barr virus, according to a later analysis. In a later analysis, HLA-associated TCR beta chains were found to be more clonally expanded and to have lower generation probabilities than equally common non-associated chains. In a later analysis, some 17,000 TCR beta sequences were associated with specific HLA alleles at a false discovery rate of 0.05. Correlated functional status among segregating V segments might reflect linkage disequilibrium, but an unknown experimental factor could not be ruled out.

The cohort comprised some 730 healthy bone marrow donors. Cohort members were all nominally healthy when sampled, although unrecorded immune exposures were likely present. CMV serostatus was positive for about 300 and negative for about 55% of the roughly 670 cohort members, and was not recorded for this donor. A peripheral blood sample was provided by each donor, and peripheral blood mononuclear cells were used for TCR beta sequencing. The Qiagen DNeasy Blood Extraction Kit was used to extract genomic DNA from the blood cell samples. From the germline V gene (reference sequence), CDR1 is LNHDA and CDR2 is SQIVND. V is clipped by 2 bases and J by 1 base, and the sequence between their germline boundaries is 12 bases long. The CDR3, from cysteine to phenylalanine, totals 15 residues. Just the 45-base CDR3 DNA is kept, in frame starting at base 1.

The source of this sequence is a human donor in good health. The chain employs TRBV19 and TRBJ2-7; the D region possibly corresponds to TRBD1 (5 bases align). The sequencing input was PBMCs. Here is the DNA: TGTGCCAGTAGTATATCAGGGTGGGGATCCTACGAGCAGTACTTC. Its protein reads: CASSISGWGSYEQYF.